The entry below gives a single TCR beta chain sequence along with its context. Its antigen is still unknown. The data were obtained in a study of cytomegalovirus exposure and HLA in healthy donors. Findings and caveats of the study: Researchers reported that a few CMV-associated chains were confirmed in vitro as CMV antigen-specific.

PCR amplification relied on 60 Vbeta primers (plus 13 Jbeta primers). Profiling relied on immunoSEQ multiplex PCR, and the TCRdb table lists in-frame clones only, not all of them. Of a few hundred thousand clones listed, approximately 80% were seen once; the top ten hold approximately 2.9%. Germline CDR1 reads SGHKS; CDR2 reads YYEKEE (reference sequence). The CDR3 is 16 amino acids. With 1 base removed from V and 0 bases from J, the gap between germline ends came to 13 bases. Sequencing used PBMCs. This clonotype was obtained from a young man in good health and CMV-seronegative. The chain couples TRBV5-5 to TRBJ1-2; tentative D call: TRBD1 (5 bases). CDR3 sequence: CASSLTSGMSNYGYTF. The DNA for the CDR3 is TGTGCCAGCAGCTTGACGTCAGGGATGTCTAACTATGGCTACACCTTC.